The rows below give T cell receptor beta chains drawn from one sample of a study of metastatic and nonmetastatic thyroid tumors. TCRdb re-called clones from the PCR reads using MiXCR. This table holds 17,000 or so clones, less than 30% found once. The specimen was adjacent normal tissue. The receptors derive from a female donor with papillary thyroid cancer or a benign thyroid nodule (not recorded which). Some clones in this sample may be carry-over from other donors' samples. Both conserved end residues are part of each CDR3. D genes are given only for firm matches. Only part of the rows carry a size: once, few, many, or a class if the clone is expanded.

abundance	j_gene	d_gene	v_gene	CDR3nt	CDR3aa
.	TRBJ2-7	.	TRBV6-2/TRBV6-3	TGTGCCAGCATCCCTACTTCTATGGCCCCACCGCGACCCTACGAGCAGTACTTC	CASIPTSMAPPRPYEQYF
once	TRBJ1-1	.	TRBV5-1	TGCGCCAGCAGCTTGCGAGGGAACACTGAAGCTTTCTTT	CASSLRGNTEAFF
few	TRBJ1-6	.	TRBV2	TGTGCCAGCAGTGGGCAGGGCGGGTCACCCCTCCACTTT	CASSGQGGSPLHF
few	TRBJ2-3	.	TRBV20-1	TGCAGTTCTGATAACCGGGACACCCTCACAGATACGCAGTATTTT	CSSDNRDTLTDTQYF
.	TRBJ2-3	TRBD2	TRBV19	TGTGCCAGTAGTATAATCAGCGGGAGGGATTTCACAGATACGCAGTATTTT	CASSIISGRDFTDTQYF
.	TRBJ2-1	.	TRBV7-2	TGTGCCAGCAGCTCCGTCGTAATCGGTGGTTCCTCGGGCTACAATGAGCAGTTCTTC	CASSSVVIGGSSGYNEQFF
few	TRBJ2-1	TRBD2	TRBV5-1	TGCGCCAGCAGCTTGCTAGCGGGAGAATGGTTGGAGCAGTTCTTC	CASSLLAGEWLEQFF
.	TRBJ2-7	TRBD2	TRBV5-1	TGCGCCAGCAGCTTGAGGGCCAGCGGGAGCTTATCCTACGAGCAGTACTTC	CASSLRASGSLSYEQYF
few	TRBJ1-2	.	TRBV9	TGTGCCAGCAGCGCACAGGACGGAGCAAACTATGGCTACACCTTC	CASSAQDGANYGYTF
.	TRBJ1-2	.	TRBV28	TGTGCCAGCAGTTTATCGTTCCGGGGTGGCTACACCTTC	CASSLSFRGGYTF
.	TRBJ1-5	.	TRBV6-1	TGTGCCAGCAGGAGGGGTGGCAATCATCCCCAGCATTTT	CASRRGGNHPQHF
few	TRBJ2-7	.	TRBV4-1	TGCGCCAGCAGCCAAGACAGACTACACACCTACGAGCAGTACTTC	CASSQDRLHTYEQYF
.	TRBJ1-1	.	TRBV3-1	TGTGCCAGCAGCCAAGTAGGGGGGCCCACTGAAGCTTTCTTT	CASSQVGGPTEAFF
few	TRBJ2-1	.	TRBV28	TGTGCCAGCAGTTACGGGACTCCCAGTTACAATGAGCAGTTCTTC	CASSYGTPSYNEQFF
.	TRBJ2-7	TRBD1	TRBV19	TGTGCCAGTAGCCGTAATACCGGGACAGGGGCGGAGCAGTACTTC	CASSRNTGTGAEQYF
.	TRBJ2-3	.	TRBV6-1	TGTGCCAGCATGGGGCGGACGTCTAGCACAGATACGCAGTATTTT	CASMGRTSSTDTQYF
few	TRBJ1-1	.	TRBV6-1	TGTGCCAGCGGACGGGAATCCACTGAAGCTTTCTTT	CASGRESTEAFF
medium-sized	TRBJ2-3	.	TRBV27	TGTGCCAGCAGGCCGACTAGCACAGATACGCAGTATTTT	CASRPTSTDTQYF
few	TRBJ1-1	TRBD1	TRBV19	TGTGCCAGTAGTATCGGACAGGGGGGAACTGAAGCTTTCTTT	CASSIGQGGTEAFF
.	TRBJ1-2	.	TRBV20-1	TGCAGTGCTAGCGATACCCGAGAGGGCTACACCTTC	CSASDTREGYTF
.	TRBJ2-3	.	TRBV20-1	TGCAGTGCTAGCCGCTCAGATACGCAGTATTTT	CSASRSDTQYF
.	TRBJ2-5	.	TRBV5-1	TGCGCCAGCAGCTTGGAATGGTGTAGCGAGACCCAGTACTTC	CASSLEWCSETQYF
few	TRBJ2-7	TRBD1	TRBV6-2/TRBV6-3	TGTGCCAGCAGTCCCCGATTGACGCAAGGATCGAGGACAGGGGCCTACGAGCAGTACTTC	CASSPRLTQGSRTGAYEQYF
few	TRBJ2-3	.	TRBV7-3	TGTGCCAGCAGCTTAAAAGGGTGGGCTAGCGCGAGCACAGATACGCAGTATTTT	CASSLKGWASASTDTQYF
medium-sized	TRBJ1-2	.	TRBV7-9	TGTGCCAGCAGAGGAGGGGCCGACAGCAGTTTTTATGGCTACACCTTC	CASRGGADSSFYGYTF
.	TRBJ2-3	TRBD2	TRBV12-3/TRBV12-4	TGTGCCAGCAGCCATAGCGGGGGGTACCCAGATACGCAGTATTTT	CASSHSGGYPDTQYF
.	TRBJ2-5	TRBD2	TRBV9	TGTGCCAGCAGCAACGGACTAGCGGGAGTAAGAGAGACCCAGTACTTC	CASSNGLAGVRETQYF
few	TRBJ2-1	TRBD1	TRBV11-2	TGTGCCAGCAGCGGCTGGCAGGGGGCGCGAGATGAGCAGTTCTTC	CASSGWQGARDEQFF
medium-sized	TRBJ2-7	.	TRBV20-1	TGCAGTGCTAGAAATCAGACAGGGAGGAATCTGTCGTACGAGCAGTACTTC	CSARNQTGRNLSYEQYF
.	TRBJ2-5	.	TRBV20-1	TGCAGTGCTAGCTTCCAAGAGACCCAGTACTTC	CSASFQETQYF
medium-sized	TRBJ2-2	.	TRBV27	TGTGCCAGCAGGCAAGGGGGAGCGGTGAACACCGGGGAGCTGTTTTTT	CASRQGGAVNTGELFF
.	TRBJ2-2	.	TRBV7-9	TGTGCCAGCAGCCTTACAGGGAACTGGGCCGGGGAGCTGTTTTTT	CASSLTGNWAGELFF
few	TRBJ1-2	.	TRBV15	TGTGCCACCAGCCAATTCACCACGGAAGCCTATGGCTACACCTTC	CATSQFTTEAYGYTF
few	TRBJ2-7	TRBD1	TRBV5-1	TGCGCCAGCAGCCTTGACAGGGCCGCCTACGAGCAGTACTTC	CASSLDRAAYEQYF
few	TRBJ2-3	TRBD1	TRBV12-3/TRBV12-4	TGTGCCAGCAGTTTAGGGACAGGGGGGGATACGCAGTATTTT	CASSLGTGGDTQYF
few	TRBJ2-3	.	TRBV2	TGTGCCAGCAGTGAGAGCACAGATACGCAGTATTTT	CASSESTDTQYF
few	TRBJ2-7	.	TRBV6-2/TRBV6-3	TGTGCCAGCCGTACAGGGTCCCACGAGCAGTACTTC	CASRTGSHEQYF
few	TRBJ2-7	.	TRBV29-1	TGCAGCGTTGAGATTCCGGGACGGGTTAGGGACGAGCAGTACTTC	CSVEIPGRVRDEQYF
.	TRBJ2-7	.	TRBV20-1	TGCAGTGCTAGAGAAACAGGCTTTGGCGCCTACGAGCAGTACTTC	CSARETGFGAYEQYF
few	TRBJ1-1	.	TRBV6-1	TGTGCCAGCAGTCATGACAGTCGCACTGAAGCTTTCTTT	CASSHDSRTEAFF
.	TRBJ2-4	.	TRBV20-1	TGCAGTGCTAGAGATCGCTTGCAGGGCAAAAACATTCAGTACTTC	CSARDRLQGKNIQYF
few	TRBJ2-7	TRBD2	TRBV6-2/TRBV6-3	TGTGCCAGCAGTTACGCCCCAAAGACTAGCAGCGAGCAGTACTTC	CASSYAPKTSSEQYF
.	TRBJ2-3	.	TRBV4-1	TGCGCCAGCATCCAAGATCCGCTTGGAATAACAAATACGCAGTATTTT	CASIQDPLGITNTQYF
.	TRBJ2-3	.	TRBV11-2	TGTGCCAGCAGCTTAAACAGGGCGATGGGGGATACGCAGTATTTT	CASSLNRAMGDTQYF
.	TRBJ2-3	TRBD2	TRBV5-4	TGTGCCAGCAGCTTGGATCTAGCGGGAACAGATACGCAGTATTTT	CASSLDLAGTDTQYF
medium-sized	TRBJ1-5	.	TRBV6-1	TGTGCCAGCAGAACCGGGACACTTAGCAATCAGCCCCAGCATTTT	CASRTGTLSNQPQHF